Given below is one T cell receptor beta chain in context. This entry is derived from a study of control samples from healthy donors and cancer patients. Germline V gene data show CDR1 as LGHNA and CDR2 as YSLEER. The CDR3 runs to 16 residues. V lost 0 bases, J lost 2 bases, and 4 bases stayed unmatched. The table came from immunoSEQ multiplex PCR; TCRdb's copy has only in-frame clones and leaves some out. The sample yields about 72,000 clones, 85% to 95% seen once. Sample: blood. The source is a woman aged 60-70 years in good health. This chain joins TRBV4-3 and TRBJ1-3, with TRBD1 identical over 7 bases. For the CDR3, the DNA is TGCGCCAGCAGCCAAGAAACAGGGGCGGCTGGAAACACCATATATTTT. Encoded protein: CASSQETGAAGNTIYF.